This TCR beta chain comes out of a study of CD8+CD57+ T cells in acquired aplastic anemia. Overall study context: Recorded DNA amounts for sorted CD4+ and CD8+ cells had an average of 3.2 ug.

TCR beta VDJ and CDR3 profiling used genomic DNA as template. TCRdb ran MiXCR on the reads and lists one entry per CDR3 protein. This sample has some 140,000 distinct CDR3 sequences, with roughly 54% found just once. The patients chosen for sequencing had shown expansion of CD8+CD57+ cells (detected by flow cytometry). Patients were untreated when blood was sampled. Germline CDR1 is MNHEY and CDR2 is SMNVEV (reference sequence). With 0 bases removed from V and 5 bases from J, the gap between germline ends came to 11 bases. The length of the CDR3 is 14 residues. This clonotype was found many times. The J gene is TRBJ2-7, the V gene TRBV27, with D possibly TRBD2 on 6 matching bases. Sequenced: sorted CD4+, CD8+, or CD8+CD57+ T cells (not recorded which) from PBMCs. The receptor comes from a human donor with aplastic anemia. The CDR3 loop is CASSLSLRGNEQYF. The CDR3 nucleotides read TGTGCCAGCAGTTTATCCCTCCGGGGGAACGAGCAGTACTTC.